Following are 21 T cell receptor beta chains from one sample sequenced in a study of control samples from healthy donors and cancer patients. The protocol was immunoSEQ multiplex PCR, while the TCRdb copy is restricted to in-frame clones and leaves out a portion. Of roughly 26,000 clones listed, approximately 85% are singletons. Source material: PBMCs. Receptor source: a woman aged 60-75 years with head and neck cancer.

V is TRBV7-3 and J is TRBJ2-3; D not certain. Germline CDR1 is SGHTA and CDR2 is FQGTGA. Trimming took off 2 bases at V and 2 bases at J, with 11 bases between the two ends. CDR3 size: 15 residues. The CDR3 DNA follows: TGTGCCAGCAGCTTATTAGGCCTTACCACAGATACGCAGTATTTT. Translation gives CASSLLGLTTDTQYF.

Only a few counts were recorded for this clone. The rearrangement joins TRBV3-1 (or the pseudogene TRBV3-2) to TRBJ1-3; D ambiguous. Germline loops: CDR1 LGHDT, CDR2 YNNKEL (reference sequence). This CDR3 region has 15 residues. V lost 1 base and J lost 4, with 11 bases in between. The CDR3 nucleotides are TGTGCCAGCAGCCAAGCATGGAACGAAGGAAACACCATATATTTT. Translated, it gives CASSQAWNEGNTIYF.

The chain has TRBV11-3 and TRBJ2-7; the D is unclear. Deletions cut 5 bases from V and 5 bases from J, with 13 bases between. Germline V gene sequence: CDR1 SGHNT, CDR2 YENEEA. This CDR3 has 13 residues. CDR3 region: CASSPHSWHEQYF. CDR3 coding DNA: TGTGCCAGCAGCCCACATTCGTGGCACGAGCAGTACTTC.

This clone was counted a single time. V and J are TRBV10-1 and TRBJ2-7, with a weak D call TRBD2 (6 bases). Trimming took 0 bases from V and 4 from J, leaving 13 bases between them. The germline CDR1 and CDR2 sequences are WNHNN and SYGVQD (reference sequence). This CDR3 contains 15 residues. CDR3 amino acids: CASSESVTSPYEQYF. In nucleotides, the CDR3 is TGCGCCAGCAGTGAGTCCGTGACTAGTCCTTACGAGCAGTACTTC.

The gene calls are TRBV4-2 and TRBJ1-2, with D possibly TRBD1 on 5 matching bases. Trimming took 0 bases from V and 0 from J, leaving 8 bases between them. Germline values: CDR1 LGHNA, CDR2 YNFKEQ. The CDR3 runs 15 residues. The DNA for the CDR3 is TGTGCCAGCAGCCAAGAGGGAGGGGCTAACTATGGCTACACCTTC. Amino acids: CASSQEGGANYGYTF.

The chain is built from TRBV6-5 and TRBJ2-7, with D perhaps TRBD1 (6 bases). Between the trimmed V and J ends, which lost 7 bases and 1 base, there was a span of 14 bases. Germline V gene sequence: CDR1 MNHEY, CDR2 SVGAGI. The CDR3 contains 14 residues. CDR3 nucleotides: TGTGCCAGCAAGTCGAGGGGGACGTCCTACGAGCAGTACTTC. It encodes CASKSRGTSYEQYF.

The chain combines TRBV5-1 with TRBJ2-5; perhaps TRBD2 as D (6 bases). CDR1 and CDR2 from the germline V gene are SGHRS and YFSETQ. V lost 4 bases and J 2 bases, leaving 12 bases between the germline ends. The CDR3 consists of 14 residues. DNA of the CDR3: TGCGCCAGCAGCCGGGACTCTAATCAAGAGACCCAGTACTTC. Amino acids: CASSRDSNQETQYF.

In nucleotides, the CDR3 is TGTGCCAGCAGCGTAGGGACCGGAAACACCATATATTTT. Amino acid sequence: CASSVGTGNTIYF. V gene TRBV9 combines with J gene TRBJ1-3; D gene ambiguous. The V gene's germline CDR1 is SGDLS and CDR2 YYNGEE. This CDR3 spans 13 amino acids. V lost 0 bases, J lost 4 bases, and 5 bases lay in between.

CDR3 in DNA: TGCGCCAGCAGCTACGGTCGAGGTGGAGACATTCAGTACTTC. It codes for CASSYGRGGDIQYF. The V gene is TRBV5-1, the J gene TRBJ2-4; D is uncertain. Trimming removed 3 bases at V and 8 bases at J, with 15 bases between. The germline V gene has CDR1 SGHRS and CDR2 YFSETQ. There are 14 residues in the CDR3.

The CDR3 protein is CASSLRGNTIYF. For the CDR3, the DNA is TGTGCCAGCAGCTTGAGGGGAAACACCATATATTTT. The chain recombines TRBV5-5 with TRBJ1-3; D is undetermined. The CDR3 spans 12 residues. The germline V and J ends were trimmed by 1 base and 4 bases, with 3 bases remaining between them. CDR1 is SGHKS, CDR2 YYEKEE, per germline (reference sequence).

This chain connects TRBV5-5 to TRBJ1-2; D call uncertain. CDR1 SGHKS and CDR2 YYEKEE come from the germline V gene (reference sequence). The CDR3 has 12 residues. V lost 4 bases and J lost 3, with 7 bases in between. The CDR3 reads CASSPSYYGYTF. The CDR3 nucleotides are TGTGCCAGCAGCCCATCTTACTATGGCTACACCTTC.

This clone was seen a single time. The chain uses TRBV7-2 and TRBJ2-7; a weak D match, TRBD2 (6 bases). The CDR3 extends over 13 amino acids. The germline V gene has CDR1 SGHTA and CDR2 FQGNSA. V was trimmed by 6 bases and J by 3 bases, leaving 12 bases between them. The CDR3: CASSIGRGYEQYF. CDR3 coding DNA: TGTGCCAGCAGTATAGGGCGGGGCTACGAGCAGTACTTC.

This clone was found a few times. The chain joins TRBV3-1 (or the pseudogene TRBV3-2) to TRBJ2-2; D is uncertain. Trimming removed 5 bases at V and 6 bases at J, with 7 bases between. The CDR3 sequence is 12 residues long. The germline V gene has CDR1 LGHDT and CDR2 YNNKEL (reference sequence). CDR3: CASSFGAGELFF. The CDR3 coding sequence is TGTGCCAGCAGCTTCGGAGCCGGGGAGCTGTTTTTT.

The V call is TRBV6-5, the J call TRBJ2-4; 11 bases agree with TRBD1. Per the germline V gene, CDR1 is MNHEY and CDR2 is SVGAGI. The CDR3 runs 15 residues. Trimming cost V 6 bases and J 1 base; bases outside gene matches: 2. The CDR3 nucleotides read TGTGCCAGCAGGGACAGGGGGCTGGCCAAAAACATTCAGTACTTC. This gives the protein CASRDRGLAKNIQYF.

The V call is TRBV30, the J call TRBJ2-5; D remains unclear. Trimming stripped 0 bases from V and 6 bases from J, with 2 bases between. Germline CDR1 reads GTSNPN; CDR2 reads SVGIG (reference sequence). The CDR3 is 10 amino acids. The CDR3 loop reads CAWSVQTQYF. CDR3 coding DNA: TGTGCCTGGAGTGTTCAGACCCAGTACTTC.

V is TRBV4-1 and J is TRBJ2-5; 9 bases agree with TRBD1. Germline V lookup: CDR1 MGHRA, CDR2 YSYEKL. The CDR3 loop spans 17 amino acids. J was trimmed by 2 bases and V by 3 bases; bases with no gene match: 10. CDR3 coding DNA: TGCGCCAGCAGCCAGACCCGCCGGGACAGGGAGCAAGAGACCCAGTACTTC. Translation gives CASSQTRRDREQETQYF.

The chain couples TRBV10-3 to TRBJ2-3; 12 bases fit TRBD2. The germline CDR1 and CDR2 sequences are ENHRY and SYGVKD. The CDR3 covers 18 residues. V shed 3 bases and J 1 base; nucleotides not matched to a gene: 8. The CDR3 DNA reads TGTGCCATCAGTGACCCCGGGACTAGCGGGTTTCGCACAGATACGCAGTATTTT. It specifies CAISDPGTSGFRTDTQYF.

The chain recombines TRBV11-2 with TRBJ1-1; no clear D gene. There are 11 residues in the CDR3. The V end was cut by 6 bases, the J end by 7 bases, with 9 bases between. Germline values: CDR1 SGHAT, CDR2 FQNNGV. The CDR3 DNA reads TGTGCCAGCAGATCAGACGGTGAAGCTTTCTTT. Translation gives CASRSDGEAFF.

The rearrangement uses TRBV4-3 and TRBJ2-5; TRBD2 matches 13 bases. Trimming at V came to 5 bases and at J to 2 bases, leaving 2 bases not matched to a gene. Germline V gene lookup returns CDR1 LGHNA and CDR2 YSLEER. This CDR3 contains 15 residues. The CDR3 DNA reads TGCGCCAGCAGCACTAGCGGGGGGGCTCAAGAGACCCAGTACTTC. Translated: CASSTSGGAQETQYF.

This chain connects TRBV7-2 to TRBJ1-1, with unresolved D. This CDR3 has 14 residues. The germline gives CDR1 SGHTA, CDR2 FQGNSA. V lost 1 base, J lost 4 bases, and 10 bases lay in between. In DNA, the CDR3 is TGTGCCAGCAGCTTAGATTTGGTGGGCACTGAAGCTTTCTTT. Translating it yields CASSLDLVGTEAFF.

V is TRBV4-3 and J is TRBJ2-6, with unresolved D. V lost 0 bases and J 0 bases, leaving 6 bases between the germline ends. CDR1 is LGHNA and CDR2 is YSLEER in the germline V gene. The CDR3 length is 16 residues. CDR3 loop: CASSQDTASGANVLTF. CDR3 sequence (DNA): TGCGCCAGCAGCCAAGACACAGCCTCTGGGGCCAACGTCCTGACTTTC.